One and the same sample provided the 16 T cell receptor beta chains below, sequenced in a study of T cell responses to AZD1222 COVID-19 vaccine. The repertoire was sequenced with immunoSEQ multiplex PCR; TCRdb's copy has only in-frame clones and lacks some. The top ten clones hold approximately 1.1% of a sample with more than 95,000 clones, approximately 92% of them seen once. The source material was peripheral blood, sampled on day 0 of AZD1222 vaccination. The source is an adult in good health.

The J gene is TRBJ1-2, the V gene TRBV30, with D unclear. The V gene's germline CDR1 is GTSNPN and CDR2 SVGIG (reference sequence). V was trimmed by 0 bases and J by 7 bases, leaving 12 bases between them. This CDR3 region has 13 residues. CDR3 nucleotides: TGTGCCTGGAGTGTAAGGGAGGCAGGTGGCTACACCTTC. It translates to CAWSVREAGGYTF.

The chain uses TRBV7-3 and TRBJ2-2, with D tentatively TRBD2 (5 bases). With 1 base removed from V and 3 bases from J, the gap between germline ends came to 12 bases. Germline loops: CDR1 SGHTA, CDR2 FQGTGA. CDR3 length: 16 residues. CDR3 protein: CASSLNLAPHTGELFF. The CDR3 bases are TGTGCCAGCAGCTTAAATCTAGCCCCACACACCGGGGAGCTGTTTTTT. Looking up the rest from reference TRBV7-3 and TRBJ2-2 gives the full variable domain: GAGVSQTPSNKVTEKGKYVELRCDPISGHTALYWYRQSLGQGPEFLIYFQGTGAADDSGLPNDRFFAVRPEGSVSTLKIQRTERGDSAVYLCASSLNLAPHTGELFFGEGSRLTVL.

The chain is built from TRBV5-1 and TRBJ1-5; D uncertain. Germline lookup yields CDR1 SGHRS and CDR2 YFSETQ. The CDR3 is made up of 13 amino acids. Trimming took 8 bases from V and 0 from J, leaving 9 bases between them. In DNA form, the CDR3 reads TGCGCCAGTCGCCCCGATAGCAATCAGCCCCAGCATTTT. Its protein product is CASRPDSNQPQHF.

The chain uses TRBV5-1 and TRBJ2-1; 11 bases are shared with TRBD2. J gave up 4 bases and V 3 bases, and 6 bases lay outside the gene matches. This CDR3 contains 16 residues. Germline CDR1 and CDR2: SGHRS and YFSETQ. The CDR3 nucleotides are TGCGCCAGCAGCTCCCACGGGACTAGCGGATACAATGAGCAGTTCTTC. This encodes CASSSHGTSGYNEQFF.

The chain has TRBV27 and TRBJ2-1; no firm D call. This CDR3 contains 15 residues. Trimming removed 8 bases from V and 5 bases from J, with 19 bases in between. Germline-derived CDR1 and CDR2 are MNHEY and SMNVEV (reference sequence). The CDR3 protein is CASQFSLRPNNEQFF. CDR3 bases: TGTGCCAGCCAGTTTAGTCTGAGGCCGAACAATGAGCAGTTCTTC.

The CDR3 sequence: CASSSQGNNNQPQHF. The CDR3 DNA follows: TGTGCCAGCAGTTCACAGGGCAATAACAATCAGCCCCAGCATTTT. The genes are TRBV6-5 and TRBJ1-5; possible D gene TRBD1, 6 bases. V was cut by 4 bases and J by 3 bases, with 13 bases left in between. Germline loops: CDR1 MNHEY, CDR2 SVGAGI. This CDR3 is built from 15 residues.

J is TRBJ1-1 and V is TRBV2; tentative D call: TRBD1 (5 bases). V lost 6 bases to trimming and J lost 3 bases, with 8 bases between them. In germline, CDR1 is SNHLY, CDR2 FYNNEI. This CDR3 spans 12 amino acids. The CDR3: CASRGEYTEAFF. For the CDR3, the DNA is TGTGCCAGCAGGGGGGAGTACACTGAAGCTTTCTTT.

In DNA form, the CDR3 reads TGTGCCAGCAGCTTGGCTGGGGGGTCTAACTATGGCTACACCTTC. It translates to CASSLAGGSNYGYTF. V and J are TRBV5-5 and TRBJ1-2, with D possibly TRBD1 on 5 matching bases. There are 15 residues in the CDR3. Trimming shortened V by 0 bases and J by 0 bases, and 9 bases separated the two germline ends. The V gene's germline CDR1 is SGHKS and CDR2 YYEKEE (reference sequence).

This CDR3 is CASSLEPGGSAEAFF. The DNA of the CDR3 is TGTGCCAGCAGCTTAGAACCGGGGGGATCGGCTGAAGCTTTCTTT. This chain connects TRBV11-2 to TRBJ1-1; D possibly corresponds to TRBD1 (5 bases). There are 15 residues in the CDR3. Trimming removed 0 bases from V and 6 bases from J, with 14 bases in between. CDR1 is SGHAT, CDR2 FQNNGV, per germline.

The genes are TRBV5-1 and TRBJ2-2, with a weak D call TRBD2 (5 bases). CDR3 length: 15 amino acids. Deletions cut 0 bases from V and 1 base from J, with 7 bases between. Germline loops: CDR1 SGHRS, CDR2 YFSETQ. The CDR3 loop reads CASSLVGGNTGELFF. In DNA, the CDR3 is TGCGCCAGCAGCTTGGTCGGAGGGAACACCGGGGAGCTGTTTTTT.

This clone was counted only a few times. The rearrangement joins TRBV2 to TRBJ1-1; 11 nucleotides agree with TRBD1. V lost 5 bases to trimming and J lost 4 bases; unmatched junction nucleotides: 9. The germline CDR1 and CDR2 sequences are SNHLY and FYNNEI. The CDR3 is 16 amino acids. Here the CDR3 DNA reads TGTGCCAGCAGTCTATCGGGGACAGGGGGAAGCACTGAAGCTTTCTTT. Protein sequence: CASSLSGTGGSTEAFF.

V usage is TRBV5-1 and J usage is TRBJ1-3; TRBD1 matches at 7 bases. The CDR3 covers 14 residues. The V gene's germline CDR1 is SGHRS and CDR2 YFSETQ. After removal of 5 bases from V and 0 bases from J, the junction contained 2 bases not matched to a gene. The CDR3 is CASRTGTSGNTIYF. The CDR3 DNA follows: TGCGCCAGCAGGACAGGGACCTCTGGAAACACCATATATTTT.

The J gene is TRBJ1-1, the V gene TRBV6-5; TRBD1 might be the D (6 bases). With 2 bases removed from V and 4 bases from J, the gap between germline ends came to 11 bases. The V gene's germline CDR1 is MNHEY and CDR2 SVGAGI. The CDR3 consists of 14 residues. The CDR3 region is CASSYGGLGTEAFF. DNA for the CDR3: TGTGCCAGCAGTTACGGGGGGCTTGGCACTGAAGCTTTCTTT.

The rearrangement links TRBV6-2 or TRBV6-3 to TRBJ2-7; 8 bases fit TRBD1. Germline V gives CDR1 MNHEY, CDR2 SVGEGT. This CDR3 spans 13 amino acids. V lost 4 bases to trimming and J lost 5 bases; unmatched junction nucleotides: 4. In nucleotides, the CDR3 is TGTGCCAGCAGTTGGGCAGGGGGCAACGAGCAGTACTTC. It encodes CASSWAGGNEQYF.

V is TRBV7-9 and J is TRBJ2-7; weak D call: TRBD2 (5 bases). This CDR3 is 11 amino acids long. The germline CDR1 and CDR2 sequences are SEHNR and FQNEAQ (reference sequence). V was clipped by 5 bases and J by 6 bases, with 8 bases between them. The CDR3 loop reads CASSTRSEQYF. DNA for the CDR3: TGTGCCAGCAGCACTAGAAGCGAGCAGTACTTC.

V and J are TRBV9 and TRBJ2-5, with 10 bases aligning to TRBD1. The V gene's germline CDR1 is SGDLS and CDR2 YYNGEE. The CDR3 extends over 16 amino acids. With V trimmed by 3 bases and J by 5 bases, 10 bases remained unmatched. The CDR3 DNA reads TGTGCCAGCAGCGAGTGGACAGGGGGAGTGGGTGAGACCCAGTACTTC. It yields the protein CASSEWTGGVGETQYF.